Below are 10 T cell receptor beta chains sequenced from a single sample in a study of shared clonotypes between healthy human individuals. Some clones are missing from TCRdb's copy, which holds only in-frame ones; the method was immunoSEQ multiplex PCR. The sample carries about 1.1 million clones, more than 75% recorded once. Sequences were obtained from memory CD4+ T cells from PBMCs. Subset defined: CD45RA-negative fraction. These receptors were collected from a man aged 18 to 30 in good health. Some clones in this sample may be carry-over from other donors' samples.

The rearrangement links TRBV27 to TRBJ1-4; D ambiguous. Trimming took off 5 bases at V and 0 bases at J, with 4 bases between the two ends. Germline values: CDR1 MNHEY, CDR2 SMNVEV (reference sequence). There are 13 residues in the CDR3. The CDR3 sequence: CASSPPTNEKLFF. As DNA, the CDR3 is TGTGCCAGCAGTCCGCCAACTAATGAAAAACTGTTTTTT.

The chain recombines TRBV7-3 with TRBJ2-1; no reliable D call. The germline V and J ends were trimmed by 1 base and 4 bases, with 5 bases remaining between them. The CDR3 is 13 amino acids. The V gene's germline CDR1 is SGHTA and CDR2 FQGTGA. Here the CDR3 DNA reads TGTGCCAGCAGCTTAAATGAGTACAATGAGCAGTTCTTC. It is translated as CASSLNEYNEQFF.

This chain uses TRBV30 with TRBJ2-1, with 15 nucleotides matching TRBD2. CDR3 size: 17 residues. Germline V CDR1 and CDR2: GTSNPN, SVGIG (reference sequence). With 2 bases clipped from V and 1 base from J, the junction kept 3 bases outside the gene matches. This CDR3 is CAWSTGTSGGSYNEQFF. Written as DNA, the CDR3 is TGTGCCTGGAGTACGGGGACTAGCGGGGGGTCCTACAATGAGCAGTTCTTC.

The rearrangement uses TRBV19 and TRBJ1-3; no firm D call. The CDR3 spans 16 residues. Trimming removed 5 bases at V and 0 bases at J, with 14 bases between. Germline values: CDR1 LNHDA, CDR2 SQIVND (reference sequence). CDR3 loop: CASSYRTAGSGNTIYF. The CDR3 DNA reads as TGTGCCAGTAGTTATCGGACTGCCGGCTCTGGAAACACCATATATTTT.

This sequence joins TRBV2 and TRBJ2-2, with 8 bases identical to TRBD1. The CDR3 sequence is 14 residues long. In germline, CDR1 is SNHLY, CDR2 FYNNEI. V dropped 1 base and J dropped 6; count of bases not matched to a gene: 1. CDR3 residues: CASSEDRGAGELFF. The CDR3 coding sequence is TGTGCCAGCAGTGAAGACAGGGGGGCCGGGGAGCTGTTTTTT. Full variable domain (outside the CDR3, taken from reference TRBV2 and TRBJ2-2): EPEVTQTPSHQVTQMGQEVILRCVPISNHLYFYWYRQILGQKVEFLVSFYNNEISEKSEIFDDQFSVERPDGSNFTLKIRSTKLEDSAMYFCASSEDRGAGELFFGEGSRLTVL.

The genes are TRBV30 and TRBJ2-2; D remains unclear. The CDR3 runs to 12 residues. Germline lookup yields CDR1 GTSNPN and CDR2 SVGIG (reference sequence). V was clipped by 0 bases and J by 5 bases, with 4 bases between them. For the CDR3, the DNA is TGTGCCTGGAGTGTAAATACCGGGGAGCTGTTTTTT. This translates into CAWSVNTGELFF.

This chain links TRBV18 with TRBJ1-2; D possibly corresponds to TRBD1 (6 bases). V lost 6 bases, J lost 4 bases, and 18 bases lay in between. The CDR3 runs to 15 residues. CDR1 and CDR2 from the germline V gene are KGHSH and LQKENI. The CDR3 region is CASSPGGRDGYGYTF. The DNA of the CDR3 is TGTGCCAGCTCCCCCGGGGGGCGGGACGGCTATGGCTACACCTTC.

The V gene is TRBV19, the J gene TRBJ1-2; a weak D match, TRBD1 (5 bases). V lost 2 bases and J lost 7, with 11 bases in between. CDR3 size: 13 residues. The germline V gene has CDR1 LNHDA and CDR2 SQIVND (reference sequence). The CDR3 nucleotides read TGTGCCAGTAGTATACGGGGGACCGCTGGCTACACCTTC. It yields the protein CASSIRGTAGYTF.

This chain connects TRBV18 to TRBJ1-3, with a possible D match to TRBD1 (6 bases). V was clipped by 2 bases and J by 1 base, with 12 bases between them. This CDR3 is 16 amino acids long. Per germline, CDR1 KGHSH and CDR2 LQKENI. The CDR3 DNA reads TGTGCCAGCTCACCAATGGCAGGGGAATCTGGAAACACCATATATTTT. It codes for CASSPMAGESGNTIYF.

A note on this clone: This same CDR3 is encoded by further DNA sequences in the sample. The chain recombines TRBV7-2 with TRBJ2-5, with 7 bases matching TRBD1. The germline CDR1 and CDR2 sequences are SGHTA and FQGNSA. V was clipped by 3 bases and J by 5 bases; unmatched bases: 0. The length of the CDR3 is 12 residues. CDR3 coding DNA: TGTGCCAGCAGCTTCAGGGGGGAGACCCAGTACTTC. It is translated as CASSFRGETQYF.